Each of the 7 T cell receptor beta chains below was sequenced from the same sample in a study of shared clonotypes between healthy human individuals. Method: immunoSEQ multiplex PCR; TCRdb's copy keeps in-frame clones and lacks some. This sample has a few million clones, with about nine tenths found just once. The source material was naive CD4+ T cells from PBMCs. Subset specified: CD45RA+ positively selected. All receptors derive from a man younger than 30 in good health. Some clones in this sample may be carry-over from other donors' samples.

V and J are TRBV6-5 and TRBJ2-5, with a tentative D call TRBD2 (6 bases). Germline V CDR1 and CDR2: MNHEY, SVGAGI. The CDR3 spans 15 residues. Trimming shortened V by 5 bases and J by 4 bases, and 17 bases separated the two germline ends. In DNA, the CDR3 is TGTGCCAGCAGTCAGGGACTCGCATTTGGAGAGACCCAGTACTTC. This sequence encodes CASSQGLAFGETQYF.

The V gene is TRBV11-3, the J gene TRBJ1-3, with a weak D call TRBD1 (5 bases). The CDR3 runs 17 residues. CDR1 and CDR2 from the germline V gene are SGHNT and YENEEA. V shed 2 bases and J shed 0 bases, with 14 bases lying between them. CDR3 in amino acids: CASSLSYGALSGNTIYF. The CDR3 coding sequence is TGTGCCAGCAGCTTATCGTACGGGGCACTCTCTGGAAACACCATATATTTT.

The rearrangement joins TRBV28 to TRBJ1-2, with 7 positions matching TRBD1. J lost 5 bases, V lost 8 bases, and 11 bases had no gene match. Germline V gene lookup returns CDR1 MDHEN and CDR2 SYDVKM. This CDR3 is 14 amino acids long. CDR3 amino acids: CASEGAGGAYGYTF. CDR3 DNA: TGTGCCAGCGAGGGGGCAGGGGGAGCTTATGGCTACACCTTC.

The chain employs TRBV7-9 and TRBJ1-2; possibly TRBD1 for D (5 bases). The CDR3 runs 15 residues. Trimming removed 1 base from V and 2 bases from J, with 11 bases in between. CDR1 and CDR2 (germline): SEHNR, FQNEAQ (reference sequence). This CDR3 is CASSLVAGQNYGYTF. In DNA form, the CDR3 reads TGTGCCAGCAGCTTAGTAGCAGGGCAGAACTATGGCTACACCTTC.

This clone has just one count. This chain links TRBV21-1 with TRBJ1-5; TRBD1 is taken as the D call from the table, unchecked against the DNA. TRBV21-1 is given as a pseudogene. This CDR3 is 17 amino acids long. The DNA of the CDR3 is TGTGCCAGCAGCAAAGCGTCCCACAGGGAGCTCAATCAGCCCCAGCATTTT. Protein sequence: CASSKASHRELNQPQHF.

Details on this clone: The same CDR3 arises from other DNA sequences in this sample as well. The chain recombines TRBV11-2 with TRBJ2-3; unclear D gene. The CDR3 covers 13 residues. Germline loops: CDR1 SGHAT, CDR2 FQNNGV. V lost 1 base and J 1 base, leaving 3 bases between the germline ends. DNA for the CDR3: TGTGCCAGCAGCTTAGCCGGCACAGATACGCAGTATTTT. Translated: CASSLAGTDTQYF. Drawing the rest from reference TRBV11-2 and TRBJ2-3, the complete variable domain is EAGVAQSPRYKIIEKRQSVAFWCNPISGHATLYWYQQILGQGPKLLIQFQNNGVVDDSQLPKDRFSAERLKGVDSTLKIQPAKLEDSAVYLCASSLAGTDTQYFGPGTRLTVL.

The chain links TRBV4-3 to TRBJ1-2; 9 bases fit TRBD1. This CDR3 is built from 16 residues. Germline CDR1 and CDR2: LGHNA and YSLEER. With V trimmed by 1 base and J by 3 bases, 6 bases remained unmatched. As DNA, the CDR3 is TGCGCCAGCAGCCAAGGAAAGGGACAGGGTTACTATGGCTACACCTTC. It translates to CASSQGKGQGYYGYTF.